The next 14 T cell receptor beta chains were all read from a single sample in a study of graft-versus-host responses after intestinal transplantation. Clones were sequenced by immunoSEQ multiplex PCR, and TCRdb holds only the in-frame ones, with some missing. In the table there are about 21,000 clones, around 56% of which are singletons. This material consisted of alloreactive CD4+ T cells from a mixed lymphocyte reaction culture, taken before intestinal transplant. Subset of the sample: CFSE-low proliferating T cells sorted from approximately six-day pre-transplant mixed lymphocyte reaction (GvH or HvG direction). These receptors were collected from a human patient who received an intestinal transplant.

The V gene is TRBV11-2, the J gene TRBJ2-7; 7 bases are shared with TRBD1. The CDR3 consists of 13 residues. The J segment lost 4 bases and the V segment lost 7 bases, leaving 7 bases of the junction unmatched. Looked up from germline, CDR1 is SGHAT and CDR2 is FQNNGV. The CDR3 DNA sequence: TGTGCCAGCACAGGACAGGTCCTATACGAGCAGTACTTC. It yields the protein CASTGQVLYEQYF.

V is TRBV6-6 and J is TRBJ2-7; 7 bases agree with TRBD1. The V and J ends lost 2 bases and 2 bases, in that order; junction bases with no gene match: 6. CDR3 length: 15 amino acids. CDR1 is MNHNY, CDR2 SVGAGI, per germline (reference sequence). DNA for the CDR3: TGTGCCAGCAGTTACGGGGGACAGATAGCCTACGAGCAGTACTTC. Amino acids: CASSYGGQIAYEQYF.

The gene calls are TRBV10-3 and TRBJ2-5; possibly TRBD1 for D (5 bases). The J call may be faulty, since TRBJ2-7 better matches the DNA end. Germline CDR1 and CDR2: ENHRY and SYGVKD. The CDR3 contains 12 residues. The chain's CDR3 is CAISTGTYEQYF. The CDR3 DNA reads as TGTGCCATATCAACAGGAACCTACGAGCAGTACTTC.

This clone was found once. V and J are TRBV30 and TRBJ2-7; TRBD2 is a possible D gene (6 bases). Looked up from germline, CDR1 is GTSNPN and CDR2 is SVGIG (reference sequence). The CDR3 is made up of 13 amino acids. V dropped 5 bases and J dropped 0 bases, with 11 bases sitting between them. CDR3 residues: CAWSGGSSYEQYF. Written as DNA, the CDR3 is TGTGCCTGGTCTGGGGGGAGCTCCTACGAGCAGTACTTC.

This clone was seen more than once but under ten times. The rearrangement uses TRBV6-6 and TRBJ1-3; no reliable D call. The germline V gene encodes CDR1 MNHNY and CDR2 SVGAGI (reference sequence). The ends were cut back, 6 bases at V and 0 bases at J, with 6 bases in the middle. The CDR3 is 13 residues long. This CDR3 reads CASRPSSGNTIYF. The CDR3 DNA follows: TGTGCCAGCAGGCCGAGCTCTGGAAACACCATATATTTT.

V is TRBV28 and J is TRBJ1-2; 7 nucleotides line up with TRBD1. Germline trimming cut 6 bases from V and 4 bases from J; bases unmatched to any gene: 5. Per the germline V gene, CDR1 is MDHEN and CDR2 is SYDVKM. This CDR3 contains 13 residues. The CDR3 DNA reads TGTGCCAGCAGAACCACAGGGGCCTATGGCTACACCTTC. Residues: CASRTTGAYGYTF.

This chain connects TRBV19 to TRBJ2-1; D unresolved. The CDR3 spans 14 residues. Germline values: CDR1 LNHDA, CDR2 SQIVND (reference sequence). V lost 5 bases to trimming and J lost 8 bases, with 16 bases between them. The CDR3 sequence: CASSPRSPLDEQFF. The CDR3, as DNA: TGTGCCAGTAGTCCTAGGAGTCCCCTCGATGAGCAGTTCTTC. Supplemented by reference TRBV19 and TRBJ2-1, the full variable domain reads DGGITQSPKYLFRKEGQNVTLSCEQNLNHDAMYWYRQDPGQGLRLIYYSQIVNDFQKGDIAEGYSVSREKKESFPLTVTSAQKNPTAFYLCASSPRSPLDEQFFGPGTRLTVL.

CDR3 in DNA: TGTGCCAGCTCACCATTTGAGGGAAGGGAGTTCTTC. It translates to CASSPFEGREFF. This chain uses TRBV18 with TRBJ2-1; the D gene is possibly TRBD2 (5 bases). This CDR3 contains 12 residues. V lost 2 bases, J lost 14 bases, and 13 bases lay in between. The germline V gene encodes CDR1 KGHSH and CDR2 LQKENI.

The chain joins TRBV6-1 to TRBJ1-1; D possibly corresponds to TRBD1 (5 bases). CDR3 size: 14 residues. Germline lookup yields CDR1 MNHNS and CDR2 SASEGT. V was pared by 7 bases and J by 3 bases, with 15 bases between. For the CDR3, the DNA is TGTGCCAGCACCCTTCGGGGGGGTGACACTGAAGCTTTCTTT. Protein sequence: CASTLRGGDTEAFF.

The rearrangement joins TRBV6-6 to TRBJ1-1; TRBD1 might be the D (5 bases). V lost 2 bases and J 7 bases, leaving 17 bases between the germline ends. The CDR3 has 15 residues. CDR1 is MNHNY and CDR2 is SVGAGI in the germline V gene (reference sequence). The CDR3 here is CASSYPQGRGDEAFF. The CDR3 nucleotides read TGTGCCAGCAGTTACCCTCAGGGAAGGGGTGATGAAGCTTTCTTT.

This rearrangement joins TRBV30 to TRBJ1-2; D gene ambiguous. Looked up from germline, CDR1 is GTSNPN and CDR2 is SVGIG (reference sequence). V was pared by 0 bases and J by 8 bases, with 13 bases between. The CDR3 loop spans 13 amino acids. DNA for the CDR3: TGTGCCTGGAGTGTACAACTCTCCGGGGGCTACACCTTC. It codes for CAWSVQLSGGYTF.

The chain recombines TRBV7-2 with TRBJ2-1, with D unclear. Germline V gene lookup returns CDR1 SGHTA and CDR2 FQGNSA. This CDR3 contains 15 residues. The V and J ends lost 1 base and 4 bases respectively, with 11 bases between them. CDR3 nucleotides: TGTGCCAGCAGCTTAGTTTTGTTCACATACAATGAGCAGTTCTTC. It encodes CASSLVLFTYNEQFF.

This chain joins TRBV5-1 and TRBJ1-5; no reliable D call. The ends were cut back, 0 bases at V and 3 bases at J, with 10 bases in the middle. The CDR3 loop spans 15 amino acids. Per the germline V gene, CDR1 is SGHRS and CDR2 is YFSETQ. As DNA, the CDR3 is TGCGCCAGCAGCTTGGCCGGACTTGCCAATCAGCCCCAGCATTTT. Its translation: CASSLAGLANQPQHF.

This clone was seen more than once but under ten times. CDR3 sequence (DNA): TGTGCCAGCAGCTGGGGAGGGGGTCTAAATGAAAAACTGTTTTTT. Protein product: CASSWGGGLNEKLFF. V is TRBV7-6 and J is TRBJ1-4; D is possibly TRBD1 (6 bases). In germline, CDR1 is SGHVS, CDR2 FNYEAQ. The CDR3 has 15 amino acids. V shed 4 bases and J shed 5 bases, with 14 bases lying between them.